This TCR beta chain was identified during a study of blood T cell repertoires in COVID-19. Study-wide context: Samples came from the United States, Italy and Spain, spanning acute and convalescent COVID-19. PBMCs, B-cell-depleted T cells, or T cells were the source of the cDNA or gDNA that made up the material.

Germline V lookup: CDR1 SNHLY, CDR2 FYNNEI. V gave up 5 bases and J gave up 8 bases; unmatched junction bases: 4. The CDR3 spans 14 residues. Under the authors' procedure: How many nucleated cells were present was estimated from reference gene primer amplification. Data came from immunoSEQ multiplex PCR; TCRdb stores just in-frame clones and leaves some out. For V, J and clone size, that table is used; D and trimming come from the DNA. In the table there are about 66,000 clones, 88% of which are singletons. The chain joins TRBV2 to TRBJ2-1, with 12 nucleotides matching TRBD1. Sequenced input: peripheral blood. The sequence derives from a woman in her seventies with acute or convalescent COVID-19. The CDR3 region is CASSSGQGAHEQFF. Written as DNA, the CDR3 is TGTGCCAGCAGTTCGGGACAGGGGGCTCATGAGCAGTTCTTC.